Described below is a single T cell receptor (beta chain) sequence and its context. During its preparation, the TCRbeta library received unique molecular identifiers. TCRdb fed the PCR reads into MiXCR, producing one record per CDR3 protein. The sample comprises some 340,000 distinct CDR3 sequences, about 9.4% of which are singletons, and about 2.3% rests with the top ten. These data belong to a study of T-cell reconstitution after alpha-beta-depleted transplantation in children. The receptor was isolated from a human donor who donated a stem cell graft to a child with acute lymphoblastic leukemia. The source material was PBMCs from the stem cell graft donor, sampled from the stem cell graft.

This chain's CDR3 is CSTTSGKPDTQYF. The CDR3, as DNA: TGCAGCACGACTAGCGGGAAGCCAGATACGCAGTATTTT. The chain couples TRBV20-1 to TRBJ2-3, with TRBD2 matching 11 bases. The CDR3 covers 13 residues. Germline V gives CDR1 DFQATT, CDR2 SNEGSKA (reference sequence).